Following are 18 T cell receptor beta chains from one sample sequenced in a study of blood T cell repertoires in COVID-19. This table comes from immunoSEQ multiplex PCR, and its TCRdb copy is limited to in-frame clones, with some not included. The sample carries around 190,000 clones, 70% to 80% recorded once. Sequencing was carried out using peripheral blood. These receptors were obtained from a woman in her 40s with COVID-19, enrolled during active disease.

This rearrangement joins TRBV5-4 to TRBJ2-7, with 10 bases identical to TRBD2. CDR1 and CDR2 from the germline V gene are SGHNT and YYREEE (reference sequence). V dropped 6 bases and J dropped 3; count of bases not matched to a gene: 9. CDR3 length: 15 amino acids. The CDR3 DNA sequence: TGTGCCAGCACCGTCGGTACTAGCGGGATCTACGAGCAGTACTTC. Its translation is CASTVGTSGIYEQYF.

This clone was seen just once. The CDR3 spells CASSFTGVNEQFF. The DNA for the CDR3 is TGTGCCAGCAGTTTTACCGGGGTAAATGAGCAGTTCTTC. V is TRBV12-3 or TRBV12-4 and J is TRBJ2-1, with D possibly being TRBD2 (5 bases). The CDR3 totals 13 residues. V gave up 3 bases and J gave up 7 bases, with 10 bases separating them.

The chain employs TRBV11-2 and TRBJ1-2; 8 bases are a match to TRBD1. The germline CDR1 and CDR2 sequences are SGHAT and FQNNGV. The CDR3 runs 15 residues. Trimming took 5 bases from V and 4 from J; bases not matched to a gene: 9. Here the CDR3 reads CASSLGTGSFYGYTF. The CDR3 nucleotides read TGTGCCAGCAGCCTAGGGACAGGATCCTTCTATGGCTACACCTTC. The full variable domain, completed using reference TRBV11-2 and TRBJ1-2, is EAGVAQSPRYKIIEKRQSVAFWCNPISGHATLYWYQQILGQGPKLLIQFQNNGVVDDSQLPKDRFSAERLKGVDSTLKIQPAKLEDSAVYLCASSLGTGSFYGYTFGSGTRLTVV.

The chain recombines TRBV20-1 with TRBJ2-7, with D perhaps TRBD2 (5 bases). The CDR3 has 11 amino acids. The V gene's germline CDR1 is DFQATT and CDR2 SNEGSKA (reference sequence). The V and J ends lost 6 bases and 7 bases respectively, with 13 bases between them. The DNA for the CDR3 is TGCAGTGCCCTCGGGGTGAGGGAGCAGTACTTC. It codes for CSALGVREQYF.

The V gene is TRBV21-1, the J gene TRBJ1-2; the table's D gene call, TRBD1, was not cross checked with the DNA. TRBV21-1 is assigned pseudogene status. CDR3 length: 15 amino acids. The CDR3 sequence: CASSPIGQGWNGYTF. The CDR3 bases are TGTGCCAGCAGCCCAATCGGACAGGGGTGGAATGGCTACACCTTC.

This CDR3 reads CASSSRDTYNEQFF. In DNA form, the CDR3 reads TGTGCCAGCAGCTCCAGGGACACCTACAATGAGCAGTTCTTC. This sequence joins TRBV7-3 and TRBJ2-1; D might be TRBD1 (6 bases). The ends were cut back, 4 bases at V and 2 bases at J, with 9 bases in the middle. Germline loops: CDR1 SGHTA, CDR2 FQGTGA. This CDR3 comprises 14 residues.

This sequence joins TRBV6-1 and TRBJ2-3; 12 bases align to TRBD2. V shed 4 bases, J shed 5 bases, and the junction held 10 bases outside the gene matches. Germline CDR1 reads MNHNS; CDR2 reads SASEGT. CDR3 length: 17 residues. The CDR3 coding sequence is TGTGCCAGCAGTGGCCCACTAGCGGGAGGATGGATAGATACGCAGTATTTT. It specifies CASSGPLAGGWIDTQYF.

This sequence joins TRBV19 and TRBJ1-6, with D perhaps TRBD1 (6 bases). This CDR3 spans 14 amino acids. V shed 6 bases and J shed 7 bases, with 13 bases lying between them. Germline CDR1 LNHDA, CDR2 SQIVND (reference sequence). The CDR3 is CASRLDSSNSPLHF. CDR3 nucleotide sequence: TGTGCCAGTAGGCTGGACAGTAGCAATTCACCCCTCCACTTT.

The chain joins TRBV15 to TRBJ2-7; 10 bases agree with TRBD1. J was trimmed by 6 bases and V by 5 bases; bases with no gene match: 7. CDR1 LNHNV and CDR2 YYDKDF come from the germline V gene (reference sequence). The CDR3 covers 14 residues. CDR3 nucleotides: TGTGCCACCAGCCTCCGGACAGGGGGAGTCGAGCAGTACTTC. Amino acid sequence: CATSLRTGGVEQYF. Based on the CDR3 plus reference TRBV15 and TRBJ2-7, the full variable domain is DAMVIQNPRYQVTQFGKPVTLSCSQTLNHNVMYWYQQKSSQAPKLLFHYYDKDFNNEADTPDNFQSRRPNTSFCFLDIRSPGLGDTAMYLCATSLRTGGVEQYFGPGTRLTVT.

This chain links TRBV3-1 (or the pseudogene TRBV3-2) with TRBJ2-5; 8 positions match TRBD2. This CDR3 is 15 amino acids long. The trim removed 6 bases at V and 4 bases at J, leaving 10 bases unmatched. Per germline, CDR1 LGHDT and CDR2 YNNKEL (reference sequence). CDR3 protein: CASSAPGLEGETQYF. Written as DNA, the CDR3 is TGTGCCAGCAGTGCTCCGGGACTAGAGGGAGAGACCCAGTACTTC.

This chain joins TRBV19 and TRBJ1-5; no clear D gene. Trimming removed 2 bases at V and 0 bases at J, with 11 bases between. The CDR3 is 16 amino acids. CDR1 is LNHDA and CDR2 is SQIVND in the germline V gene (reference sequence). This CDR3 is CASSISSGNSNQPQHF. DNA of the CDR3: TGTGCCAGTAGTATATCGTCGGGGAATAGCAATCAGCCCCAGCATTTT.

The V call is TRBV5-4, the J call TRBJ2-1; 13 positions agree with TRBD2. The V gene end was trimmed by 4 bases and the J gene end by 6 bases; junction bases not matched to a gene: 4. The length of the CDR3 is 15 residues. The germline V gene encodes CDR1 SGHNT and CDR2 YYREEE (reference sequence). The CDR3 coding sequence is TGTGCCAGCAGCCAGGGACTAGCGGGGATCAATGAGCAGTTCTTC. This translates into CASSQGLAGINEQFF.

This rearrangement joins TRBV27 to TRBJ2-5; D remains ambiguous. The CDR3 sequence is 14 residues long. Germline V gives CDR1 MNHEY, CDR2 SMNVEV (reference sequence). V was trimmed by 3 bases and J by 4 bases, leaving 12 bases between them. The CDR3 bases are TGTGCCAGCAGTTTGTATCCCCACGGAGAGACCCAGTACTTC. It codes for CASSLYPHGETQYF.

The chain uses TRBV29-1 and TRBJ2-7; D might be TRBD1 (6 bases). V was shortened by 7 bases and J by 2 bases, with 15 bases between the two germline ends. The V gene's germline CDR1 is SQVTM and CDR2 ANQGSEA. There are 13 residues in the CDR3. DNA of the CDR3: TGCAGCGCCAGCCCAGGGGTCGCCTACGAGCAGTACTTC. Translation: CSASPGVAYEQYF.

V and J are TRBV13 and TRBJ1-1; no reliable D call. From germline, CDR1 is PRHDT and CDR2 FYEKMQ (reference sequence). The CDR3 is 16 amino acids. Trimming cost V 0 bases and J 4 bases, with 15 bases left between them. The CDR3 nucleotides read TGTGCCAGCAGCTTAGGCCGCCAAAATCACGGCACTGAAGCTTTCTTT. Protein sequence: CASSLGRQNHGTEAFF.

The chain employs TRBV7-2 and TRBJ1-1; TRBD1 matches 8 bases. V gave up 4 bases and J gave up 5 bases; unmatched junction bases: 6. Germline V gene sequence: CDR1 SGHTA, CDR2 FQGNSA. This CDR3 comprises 14 residues. CDR3 DNA: TGTGCCAGCAGCTACCAGGGGGCTGGAACTGAAGCTTTCTTT. Its translation is CASSYQGAGTEAFF.

This rearrangement joins TRBV25-1 to TRBJ2-7, with D tentatively TRBD1 (5 bases). V was clipped by 6 bases and J by 3 bases, with 12 bases between them. The CDR3 is made up of 13 amino acids. Germline V gene data show CDR1 as MGHDK and CDR2 as SYGVNS. CDR3 nucleotide sequence: TGTGCCAGCAGCCTGGACACCTTCTACGAGCAGTACTTC. Its protein is CASSLDTFYEQYF.

The gene calls are TRBV19 and TRBJ1-2; D is unclear. The length of the CDR3 is 15 residues. Trimming took off 4 bases at V and 6 bases at J, with 18 bases between the two ends. Germline CDR1 is LNHDA and CDR2 is SQIVND (reference sequence). The CDR3 loop reads CASSRSLRSTDGYTF. Written as DNA, the CDR3 is TGTGCCAGTAGTAGGTCTCTCCGGTCCACGGATGGCTACACCTTC.